This TCR beta chain was profiled in a study of T cells in Graves' hyperthyroidism and ophthalmopathy. Turning to the study itself: At initial diagnosis, before any treatment had begun, peripheral blood was obtained. Study-level results: Most clonotypes expanded in the thyroid (above 0.001) were also present in blood. Ophthalmopathy was identified by the model a median roughly 6.5 months ahead of onset.

Per germline, CDR1 LNHDA and CDR2 SQIVND (reference sequence). V lost 6 bases, J lost 7 bases, and 15 bases lay in between. CDR3 length: 13 amino acids. This clonotype was observed at least ten times. Its antigen is undetermined. The diagnostic basis comprised clinical symptoms, serum thyroxine and TRAb, thyroid ultrasound and orbital computed tomography. Amplified TCR beta CDR3 regions derived from RNA transcripts. HTBI primers were used for first-round RT-PCR of the TCR CDR3. In TCRdb, the multiplex PCR reads were re-called with MiXCR into one record per CDR3 protein. The table includes roughly 800,000 distinct CDR3 sequences, about 38% detected once.

The origin of this receptor is a man younger than 35 with Graves' hyperthyroidism. Sequencing was performed on blood. This chain uses TRBV19 with TRBJ1-1; D remains ambiguous. The chain's CDR3 is CASSLALRGEAFF. The CDR3 region has the DNA TGTGCCAGTAGCCTTGCCTTACGGGGTGAAGCTTTCTTT.